This entry lists 21 T cell receptor beta chains sequenced from one sample in a study of cytomegalovirus exposure and HLA in healthy donors. TCRdb's copy holds only in-frame clones and misses some; the assay was immunoSEQ multiplex PCR. In the table there are about 360,000 clones, roughly 88% of which are singletons. Sequencing was performed on PBMCs. All receptors derive from a woman younger than 30 in good health and CMV-seronegative.

This clone appeared a single time. The chain carries TRBV2 and TRBJ2-5; a possible D gene is TRBD2 (5 bases). CDR1 and CDR2 from the germline V gene are SNHLY and FYNNEI. With 7 bases removed from V and 2 bases from J, the gap between germline ends came to 14 bases. CDR3 length: 14 residues. This CDR3 reads CASTLMVAQETQYF. CDR3 nucleotides: TGTGCCAGCACCCTTATGGTAGCGCAAGAGACCCAGTACTTC.

The chain combines TRBV6-4 with TRBJ2-3; D perhaps matches TRBD2 (5 bases). The CDR3 totals 14 residues. CDR1 MRHNA and CDR2 SNTAGT come from the germline V gene. The V gene lost 5 bases and the J gene lost 2 bases, with 11 bases spanning the gap. This CDR3 reads CASSHGLDTDTQYF. The CDR3, as DNA: TGTGCCAGCAGTCACGGACTTGACACAGATACGCAGTATTTT.

A word on this clone: Other DNA variants within this sample encode the same CDR3. This rearrangement joins TRBV5-1 to TRBJ2-3; 11 bases line up with TRBD2. The CDR3 is made up of 14 amino acids. Germline V lookup: CDR1 SGHRS, CDR2 YFSETQ. V was pared by 5 bases and J by 3 bases, with 2 bases of the junction left unmatched. CDR3 DNA: TGCGCCAGCAGTCGACTAGCGGGAACAGATACGCAGTATTTT. It is translated as CASSRLAGTDTQYF.

This clone appeared once. At the DNA level, this CDR3 is encoded by other sequences in the same sample as well. This rearrangement joins TRBV4-1 to TRBJ2-3; D is perhaps TRBD2 (6 bases). Deletions cut 1 base from V and 0 bases from J, with 8 bases between. Looked up from germline, CDR1 is MGHRA and CDR2 is YSYEKL. The CDR3 sequence is 15 residues long. CDR3 DNA sequence: TGCGCCAGCAGCCAAGTGGGGGGTAGCACAGATACGCAGTATTTT. Translation gives CASSQVGGSTDTQYF.

V and J are TRBV21-1 and TRBJ1-4. TRBV21-1 is flagged as a pseudogene. CDR3 length: 14 amino acids. The chain's CDR3 is CASSAGSRNEKLFF. As DNA, the CDR3 is TGTGCCAGCAGCGCGGGTTCCCGTAATGAAAAACTGTTTTTT.

This clone came up a few times. V is TRBV30 and J is TRBJ1-4, with D perhaps matching TRBD1 (6 bases). Per germline, CDR1 GTSNPN and CDR2 SVGIG (reference sequence). The V and J ends lost 2 bases and 10 bases respectively, with 11 bases between them. The CDR3 totals 12 residues. The CDR3 DNA follows: TGTGCCTGGAGTAAGACAGGTTTAAAACTGTTTTTT. Translation gives CAWSKTGLKLFF.

Regarding this clone: The same CDR3 also results from other DNA sequences found in this sample. The chain links TRBV7-2 to TRBJ2-3; D unclear. This CDR3 comprises 12 residues. CDR1 SGHTA and CDR2 FQGNSA come from the germline V gene. The V gene lost 4 bases and the J gene lost 2 bases, with 4 bases spanning the gap. The CDR3 spells CASSSYTDTQYF. The CDR3 nucleotides are TGTGCCAGCAGCTCCTACACAGATACGCAGTATTTT. The variable domain in full, with the rest retrieved from reference TRBV7-2 and TRBJ2-3, is GAGVSQSPSNKVTEKGKDVELRCDPISGHTALYWYRQSLGQGLEFLIYFQGNSAPDKSGLPSDRFSAERTGGSVSTLTIQRTQQEDSAVYLCASSSYTDTQYFGPGTRLTVL.

This chain uses TRBV29-1 with TRBJ2-7; D is possibly TRBD2 (5 bases). This CDR3 contains 14 residues. Germline CDR1 is SQVTM and CDR2 is ANQGSEA. The V and J ends lost 2 bases and 2 bases respectively, with 13 bases between them. The CDR3 DNA is TGCAGCGTTGAAAGTCGGGGAATCCCCTACGAGCAGTACTTC. It codes for CSVESRGIPYEQYF.

The V and J genes are TRBV7-9 and TRBJ1-2, with 7 nucleotides matching TRBD1. The CDR3 runs to 17 residues. Germline CDR1 reads SEHNR; CDR2 reads FQNEAQ (reference sequence). V was clipped by 1 base and J by 4 bases; unmatched bases: 12. The CDR3 coding sequence is TGTGCCAGCAGCTTAGGCCACACAGGGGAAGGAGTCTATGGCTACACCTTC. Residues: CASSLGHTGEGVYGYTF.

The chain carries TRBV28 and TRBJ2-6, with no clear D. The CDR3 is made up of 15 amino acids. Trimming stripped 1 base from V and 0 bases from J, with 4 bases between. CDR1 and CDR2 (germline): MDHEN, SYDVKM. The CDR3 DNA sequence: TGTGCCAGCAGTTTATTCCTCTCTGGGGCCAACGTCCTGACTTTC. It encodes CASSLFLSGANVLTF.

The chain uses TRBV27 and TRBJ1-3; no clear D. CDR1 and CDR2 (germline): MNHEY, SMNVEV (reference sequence). This CDR3 comprises 16 residues. Trimming removed 3 bases from V and 0 bases from J, with 12 bases in between. The CDR3 sequence: CASSLPGTPSGNTIYF. In DNA form, the CDR3 reads TGTGCCAGCAGTTTGCCGGGTACTCCCTCTGGAAACACCATATATTTT.

CDR3 bases: TGTGCCAGCAGCCCAAATAGCAATCAGCCCCAGCATTTT. Translating gives CASSPNSNQPQHF. The chain employs TRBV16 and TRBJ1-5; D ambiguous. The germline gives CDR1 KGHSY, CDR2 FQNENV. V lost 4 bases and J 0 bases, leaving 4 bases between the germline ends. The CDR3 runs 13 residues. The entire variable domain, with the rest obtained from reference TRBV16 and TRBJ1-5, is as follows: GEEVAQTPKHLVRGEGQKAKLYCAPIKGHSYVFWYQQVLKNEFKFLISFQNENVFDETGMPKERFSAKCLPNSPCSLEIQATKLEDSAVYFCASSPNSNQPQHFGDGTRLSIL.

The V and J genes are TRBV5-6 and TRBJ1-4, with 7 bases matching TRBD1. This CDR3 comprises 19 residues. From germline, CDR1 is SGHDT and CDR2 YYEEEE. Trimming removed 3 bases from V and 3 bases from J; junction bases left unmatched: 17. The CDR3 DNA reads as TGTGCCAGCAGCTCCATCACGAGAAAACCGGGACAGTCTAATGAAAAACTGTTTTTT. Its protein product is CASSSITRKPGQSNEKLFF.

The chain carries TRBV4-1 and TRBJ2-2; 8 bases align to TRBD2. V lost 2 bases and J lost 6; bases outside the gene matches: 8. Germline CDR1 is MGHRA and CDR2 is YSYEKL. The CDR3 spans 16 residues. The CDR3 region is CASSQPNGGVSGELFF. The CDR3 DNA reads TGCGCCAGCAGCCAACCCAACGGGGGGGTCTCCGGGGAGCTGTTTTTT.

This chain uses TRBV30 with TRBJ2-3, with no clear D. Germline V lookup: CDR1 GTSNPN, CDR2 SVGIG (reference sequence). The V and J ends lost 0 bases and 4 bases respectively, with 8 bases between them. This CDR3 has 13 amino acids. CDR3 in amino acids: CAWSVSSPDTQYF. The CDR3 nucleotides are TGTGCCTGGAGTGTTAGTAGCCCAGATACGCAGTATTTT.

This clone was observed a few times. The V call is TRBV30, the J call TRBJ2-2, with D possibly TRBD1 on 6 matching bases. This CDR3 is built from 14 residues. V was shortened by 2 bases and J by 1 base, with 8 bases between the two germline ends. Germline CDR1 and CDR2: GTSNPN and SVGIG (reference sequence). CDR3 sequence: CAWSRTVNTGELFF. The DNA for the CDR3 is TGTGCCTGGAGTCGGACAGTGAACACCGGGGAGCTGTTTTTT.

V gene TRBV6-5 combines with J gene TRBJ1-1; TRBD1 aligns across 9 bases. V lost 6 bases, J lost 4 bases, and 6 bases stayed unmatched. Germline CDR1 and CDR2: MNHEY and SVGAGI. CDR3 length: 14 amino acids. The CDR3 nucleotides read TGTGCCAGCAGCGTACAGGGGGCGGGCACTGAAGCTTTCTTT. Encoded protein: CASSVQGAGTEAFF.

CDR3 nucleotide sequence: TGTGCCAGTAGTGCCTCCGGGACACCTGGCTACACCTTC. Its protein is CASSASGTPGYTF. V usage is TRBV19 and J usage is TRBJ1-2, with D perhaps matching TRBD1 (6 bases). The CDR3 is 13 amino acids. V was shortened by 5 bases and J by 7 bases, with 14 bases between the two germline ends. Germline values: CDR1 LNHDA, CDR2 SQIVND (reference sequence).

This chain uses TRBV27 with TRBJ2-5; 8 nucleotides agree with TRBD1. The CDR3 sequence is 16 residues long. J gave up 10 bases and V 0 bases, and 13 bases lay outside the gene matches. The germline V gene encodes CDR1 MNHEY and CDR2 SMNVEV (reference sequence). CDR3 DNA sequence: TGTGCCAGCAGTTTATCGATAGCAGGGGGCACCCTGGGCCAGTACTTC. This gives the protein CASSLSIAGGTLGQYF.

The CDR3, as DNA: TGTGCCACCAGCAGTCGGGTCCAAGAGACCCAGTACTTC. It encodes CATSSRVQETQYF. The rearrangement joins TRBV15 to TRBJ2-5; D gene uncertain. Germline V gene data show CDR1 as LNHNV and CDR2 as YYDKDF (reference sequence). Deletions cut 3 bases from V and 1 base from J, with 6 bases between. The CDR3 totals 13 residues.

This chain joins TRBV15 and TRBJ2-1; TRBD1 agrees at 11 bases. Germline V gives CDR1 LNHNV, CDR2 YYDKDF (reference sequence). J was trimmed by 10 bases and V by 4 bases; bases with no gene match: 3. The CDR3 runs 13 residues. The CDR3 DNA follows: TGTGCCACCAGCATGGACAGGGGGCTCGAGCAGTTCTTC. Protein product: CATSMDRGLEQFF.